The 32 T cell receptor beta chains below all came from one sample that was sequenced in a study of control samples from healthy donors and cancer patients. Method: immunoSEQ multiplex PCR; TCRdb's copy keeps in-frame clones and lacks some. The repertoire holds under 200,000 clones, with over 90% as singletons. The sample consisted of blood. The receptors were sampled from a woman in her twenties or thirties in good health.

The chain links TRBV18 to TRBJ2-2; a possible D gene is TRBD1 (6 bases). The germline V gene encodes CDR1 KGHSH and CDR2 LQKENI. V lost 6 bases, J lost 6 bases, and 11 bases lay in between. The CDR3 covers 13 residues. CDR3 bases: TGTGCCAGCTCGCTACAGGGATCCGGGGAGCTGTTTTTT. Its translation is CASSLQGSGELFF.

The CDR3 loop reads CASSVTGFTEAFF. CDR3 sequence (DNA): TGTGCCAGCAGCGTAACAGGATTTACTGAAGCTTTCTTT. The V gene is TRBV9, the J gene TRBJ1-1; D is possibly TRBD1 (5 bases). The germline V and J ends were trimmed by 1 base and 5 bases, with 9 bases remaining between them. The CDR3 totals 13 residues. In germline, CDR1 is SGDLS, CDR2 YYNGEE.

The rearrangement links TRBV19 to TRBJ2-3, with 13 bases matching TRBD2. Trimming took 7 bases from V and 4 from J; bases not matched to a gene: 2. The CDR3 has 14 residues. Germline V gene lookup returns CDR1 LNHDA and CDR2 SQIVND (reference sequence). Written as DNA, the CDR3 is TGTGCCAGTACTGGACTAGCGGGAGCAGATACGCAGTATTTT. It codes for CASTGLAGADTQYF.

The chain is built from TRBV19 and TRBJ1-5; possible D gene TRBD1, 5 bases. CDR3 size: 14 residues. Trimming pared 3 bases from V and 2 bases from J, leaving 8 bases between. The V gene's germline CDR1 is LNHDA and CDR2 SQIVND (reference sequence). The CDR3 protein is CASSIRGGNQPQHF. The CDR3 bases are TGTGCCAGTAGTATTCGAGGGGGCAATCAGCCCCAGCATTTT.

This clone was detected a few times. The chain uses TRBV30 and TRBJ1-1, with 9 bases fitting TRBD1. CDR3 length: 16 amino acids. V gave up 3 bases and J gave up 1 base; unmatched junction bases: 9. From germline, CDR1 is GTSNPN and CDR2 SVGIG (reference sequence). CDR3 amino acids: CAWSLWDREQNTEAFF. CDR3 nucleotides: TGTGCCTGGAGCCTTTGGGACAGGGAACAGAACACTGAAGCTTTCTTT.

V is TRBV28 and J is TRBJ2-4; 9 positions agree with TRBD1. The germline CDR1 and CDR2 sequences are MDHEN and SYDVKM. The CDR3 spans 14 residues. With 5 bases clipped from V and 6 bases from J, the junction kept 5 bases outside the gene matches. The DNA of the CDR3 is TGTGCCAGCAGTGTACAGGGGGCGGGAAACATTCAGTACTTC. It yields the protein CASSVQGAGNIQYF.

The V and J genes are TRBV6-5 and TRBJ2-1, with D perhaps being TRBD1 or TRBD2 (5 bases each). Trimming took off 5 bases at V and 15 bases at J, with 14 bases between the two ends. There are 11 residues in the CDR3. Germline V lookup: CDR1 MNHEY, CDR2 SVGAGI. CDR3 nucleotide sequence: TGTGCCAGCAGTCGACGAGAGGGGCTGTTCTTC. Its protein product is CASSRREGLFF.

The chain combines TRBV3-1 (or the pseudogene TRBV3-2) with TRBJ2-5; D remains unclear. CDR3 length: 16 amino acids. Germline-derived CDR1 and CDR2 are LGHDT and YNNKEL (reference sequence). Trimming removed 0 bases at V and 0 bases at J, with 11 bases between. In DNA form, the CDR3 reads TGTGCCAGCAGCCAAGATCGGGCAGTATACCAAGAGACCCAGTACTTC. Translated: CASSQDRAVYQETQYF.

The chain joins TRBV28 to TRBJ1-4; TRBD1 is a possible D gene (5 bases). Deletions cut 6 bases from V and 12 bases from J, with 17 bases between. Germline CDR1 is MDHEN and CDR2 is SYDVKM. The length of the CDR3 is 13 residues. The CDR3: CASSLGVPHELFF. The CDR3 DNA follows: TGTGCCAGCAGCCTGGGGGTCCCGCATGAACTGTTTTTT.

The chain combines TRBV4-2 with TRBJ2-1, with D perhaps TRBD1 or TRBD2 (5 bases each). CDR1 is LGHNA, CDR2 YNFKEQ, per germline. CDR3 size: 15 residues. V lost 0 bases and J 10 bases, leaving 16 bases between the germline ends. CDR3 sequence reads: CASSQDGQGGTEQFF. DNA for the CDR3: TGTGCCAGCAGCCAAGATGGCCAGGGTGGGACGGAGCAGTTCTTC.

The rearrangement uses TRBV7-3 and TRBJ2-2; D not resolved. V dropped 2 bases and J dropped 6 bases, with 10 bases sitting between them. The CDR3 extends over 14 amino acids. Looked up from germline, CDR1 is SGHTA and CDR2 is FQGTGA. CDR3: CASSLESAPGELFF. The CDR3 bases are TGTGCCAGCAGCTTAGAGTCCGCCCCCGGGGAGCTGTTTTTT.

The chain carries TRBV28 and TRBJ2-2; D is unclear. CDR1 is MDHEN and CDR2 is SYDVKM in the germline V gene. This CDR3 comprises 15 residues. Trimming left V 6 bases short and J 3 bases short, with 14 bases between. The CDR3: CASRPTGLHTGELFF. CDR3 nucleotides: TGTGCCAGCAGGCCGACGGGCCTCCACACCGGGGAGCTGTTTTTT.

The rearrangement links TRBV4-1 to TRBJ1-5; TRBD1 matches 9 bases. The V and J ends lost 0 bases and 3 bases, in that order; junction bases with no gene match: 3. Looked up from germline, CDR1 is MGHRA and CDR2 is YSYEKL. There are 16 residues in the CDR3. This CDR3 is CASSQEGTGLNQPQHF. In DNA form, the CDR3 reads TGCGCCAGCAGCCAAGAAGGGACAGGGCTCAATCAGCCCCAGCATTTT.

The rearrangement joins TRBV6-6 to TRBJ1-2; D is uncertain. Deletions cut 4 bases from V and 4 bases from J, with 13 bases between. This CDR3 contains 14 residues. Per germline, CDR1 MNHNY and CDR2 SVGAGI (reference sequence). The CDR3 coding sequence is TGTGCCAGCAGTTTAGGCCGGGGAGGCTATGGCTACACCTTC. This sequence encodes CASSLGRGGYGYTF.

This rearrangement joins TRBV28 to TRBJ1-1; a possible D gene is TRBD1 (6 bases). V was shortened by 11 bases and J by 1 base, with 14 bases between the two germline ends. The CDR3 spans 13 residues. From germline, CDR1 is MDHEN and CDR2 SYDVKM. The CDR3 DNA reads as TGTGCCCTCAGGGGTTTGGAGAACACTGAAGCTTTCTTT. It specifies CALRGLENTEAFF.

A single count supports this clone. This chain links TRBV12-3 or TRBV12-4 with TRBJ2-7; tentatively, D is TRBD1 or TRBD2 (5 bases each). Trimming left V 7 bases short and J 0 bases short, with 10 bases between. This CDR3 is built from 13 residues. Written as DNA, the CDR3 is TGTGCCAGCATGTACGGGGCCTCCTACGAGCAGTACTTC. This codes for CASMYGASYEQYF.

The genes are TRBV19 and TRBJ2-3; D assignment may be TRBD1 or TRBD2 (5 bases each). From germline, CDR1 is LNHDA and CDR2 SQIVND (reference sequence). Trimming took 5 bases from V and 0 from J, leaving 12 bases between them. This CDR3 spans 15 amino acids. DNA for the CDR3: TGTGCCAGTAGTCCCCGAGGGGAGAGCACAGATACGCAGTATTTT. Amino acids: CASSPRGESTDTQYF. Supplemented by reference TRBV19 and TRBJ2-3, the full variable domain reads DGGITQSPKYLFRKEGQNVTLSCEQNLNHDAMYWYRQDPGQGLRLIYYSQIVNDFQKGDIAEGYSVSREKKESFPLTVTSAQKNPTAFYLCASSPRGESTDTQYFGPGTRLTVL.

The rearrangement joins TRBV7-6 to TRBJ1-5, with D unresolved. The germline V gene encodes CDR1 SGHVS and CDR2 FNYEAQ. This CDR3 has 15 residues. V lost 0 bases and J lost 9, with 15 bases in between. This CDR3 is CASSLAPAPPPPQHF. In DNA form, the CDR3 reads TGTGCCAGCAGCTTAGCCCCCGCCCCCCCTCCGCCCCAGCATTTT.

J is TRBJ2-3 and V is TRBV9, with TRBD2 as a possible D gene (5 bases). The V gene lost 2 bases and the J gene lost 5 bases, with 9 bases spanning the gap. This CDR3 contains 13 residues. The germline V gene encodes CDR1 SGDLS and CDR2 YYNGEE. DNA for the CDR3: TGTGCCAGCAGCGTCCAGGACTTAGATACGCAGTATTTT. As protein: CASSVQDLDTQYF. The full variable domain, with the rest looked up from reference TRBV9 and TRBJ2-3, is DSGVTQTPKHLITATGQRVTLRCSPRSGDLSVYWYQQSLDQGLQFLIQYYNGEERAKGNILERFSAQQFPDLHSELNLSSLELGDSALYFCASSVQDLDTQYFGPGTRLTVL.

The rearrangement links TRBV11-3 to TRBJ2-1, with 9 bases that match TRBD1. With 5 bases clipped from V and 2 bases from J, the junction kept 7 bases outside the gene matches. The CDR3 has 16 amino acids. The germline gives CDR1 SGHNT, CDR2 YENEEA. As DNA, the CDR3 is TGTGCCAGCAGCCCTAGCCGGACAGGGGCCTACAATGAGCAGTTCTTC. It translates to CASSPSRTGAYNEQFF.

J is TRBJ2-7 and V is TRBV18; 11 bases agree with TRBD1. V lost 4 bases to trimming and J lost 0 bases; unmatched junction nucleotides: 2. The CDR3 contains 15 residues. Germline CDR1 reads KGHSH; CDR2 reads LQKENI. CDR3 bases: TGTGCCAGCTCACGGGGGACAGGGGGCTCCTACGAGCAGTACTTC. Its translation: CASSRGTGGSYEQYF. Full variable domain (rest looked up from reference TRBV18 and TRBJ2-7): NAGVMQNPRHLVRRRGQEARLRCSPMKGHSHVYWYRQLPEEGLKFMVYLQKENIIDESGMPKERFSAEFPKEGPSILRIQQVVRGDSAAYFCASSRGTGGSYEQYFGPGTRLTVT.

The V gene is TRBV30, the J gene TRBJ2-2; no clear D gene. Germline CDR1 GTSNPN, CDR2 SVGIG (reference sequence). The germline V and J ends were trimmed by 1 base and 6 bases, with 3 bases remaining between them. There are 11 residues in the CDR3. CDR3 region: CAWSGPGELFF. The CDR3 DNA sequence: TGTGCCTGGAGTGGGCCCGGGGAGCTGTTTTTT.

The chain links TRBV18 to TRBJ1-1; no definite D call. The CDR3 has 13 residues. Trimming took 1 base from V and 4 from J, leaving 7 bases between them. From germline, CDR1 is KGHSH and CDR2 LQKENI. The DNA of the CDR3 is TGTGCCAGCTCACCACGCGCGTCCACTGAAGCTTTCTTT. Translated: CASSPRASTEAFF. Supplemented by reference TRBV18 and TRBJ1-1, the full variable domain reads NAGVMQNPRHLVRRRGQEARLRCSPMKGHSHVYWYRQLPEEGLKFMVYLQKENIIDESGMPKERFSAEFPKEGPSILRIQQVVRGDSAAYFCASSPRASTEAFFGQGTRLTVV.

The chain combines TRBV19 with TRBJ2-3, with 9 nucleotides matching TRBD1. Losses at the gene ends were 5 bases for V and 3 bases for J; bases not matched to a gene: 9. Per the germline V gene, CDR1 is LNHDA and CDR2 is SQIVND (reference sequence). CDR3 size: 16 residues. CDR3 nucleotide sequence: TGTGCCAGTAGTGCCCCGGGACAGGGATTGACAGATACGCAGTATTTT. It specifies CASSAPGQGLTDTQYF.

V usage is TRBV28 and J usage is TRBJ1-2; D perhaps matches TRBD1 (6 bases). CDR3 size: 15 residues. The ends were cut back, 5 bases at V and 3 bases at J, with 16 bases in the middle. Germline loops: CDR1 MDHEN, CDR2 SYDVKM. CDR3 residues: CASSPGQSPHYGYTF. The CDR3 DNA reads TGTGCCAGCAGTCCCGGACAGAGCCCACACTATGGCTACACCTTC.

The genes are TRBV27 and TRBJ2-3, with D tentatively TRBD2 (6 bases). The CDR3 runs 16 residues. V lost 5 bases to trimming and J lost 2 bases, with 17 bases between them. Germline V gene data show CDR1 as MNHEY and CDR2 as SMNVEV (reference sequence). CDR3 DNA sequence: TGTGCCAGCAGTACACGACTAGGTTGGGACACAGATACGCAGTATTTT. It codes for CASSTRLGWDTDTQYF.

The rearrangement uses TRBV5-1 and TRBJ1-1, with 7 bases aligning to TRBD1. V was pared by 4 bases and J by 4 bases, with 10 bases of the junction left unmatched. CDR1 SGHRS and CDR2 YFSETQ come from the germline V gene. This CDR3 is built from 15 residues. The CDR3 DNA reads TGCGCCAGCAGCCCACAAACAGGGGAGGTCACTGAAGCTTTCTTT. Residues: CASSPQTGEVTEAFF.

The chain recombines TRBV9 with TRBJ2-1; D is undetermined. This CDR3 has 14 residues. Germline V CDR1 and CDR2: SGDLS, YYNGEE. With 3 bases removed from V and 0 bases from J, the gap between germline ends came to 7 bases. The CDR3: CASSGTTSYNEQFF. The CDR3 region has the DNA TGTGCCAGCAGCGGGACGACCTCCTACAATGAGCAGTTCTTC.

The chain joins TRBV6-6 to TRBJ2-1; 9 nucleotides line up with TRBD2. This CDR3 region has 14 residues. The junction had 5 bases not matched to a gene; V was cut back by 6 bases and J by 5 bases. The germline CDR1 and CDR2 sequences are MNHNY and SVGAGI (reference sequence). The CDR3 bases are TGTGCCAGCAGCCCGGGACTAGCTAACAATGAGCAGTTCTTC. Translated, it gives CASSPGLANNEQFF.

This chain connects TRBV6-5 to TRBJ1-2; 10 bases align to TRBD1. The CDR3 is 15 residues long. V gave up 6 bases and J gave up 3 bases; unmatched junction bases: 7. Germline V gives CDR1 MNHEY, CDR2 SVGAGI. The CDR3 sequence: CASRLLTGGHYGYTF. The CDR3 DNA follows: TGTGCCAGCAGGCTCCTGACAGGGGGCCACTATGGCTACACCTTC.

This clone has only one observation. V usage is TRBV18 and J usage is TRBJ1-1, with D possibly being TRBD1 (6 bases). The CDR3 extends over 16 amino acids. V was trimmed by 3 bases and J by 4 bases, leaving 18 bases between them. Germline loops: CDR1 KGHSH, CDR2 LQKENI. The CDR3 here is CASSPLGGHGGTEAFF. The CDR3 DNA is TGTGCCAGCTCACCTCTCGGGGGGCACGGGGGCACTGAAGCTTTCTTT.

The chain couples TRBV19 to TRBJ2-5, with D possibly TRBD2 on 6 matching bases. V lost 7 bases, J lost 4 bases, and 13 bases lay in between. This CDR3 has 13 residues. Germline CDR1 reads LNHDA; CDR2 reads SQIVND (reference sequence). The CDR3 DNA follows: TGTGCCAGTAACCCGGCGGGAACAGAGACCCAGTACTTC. Its translation is CASNPAGTETQYF.